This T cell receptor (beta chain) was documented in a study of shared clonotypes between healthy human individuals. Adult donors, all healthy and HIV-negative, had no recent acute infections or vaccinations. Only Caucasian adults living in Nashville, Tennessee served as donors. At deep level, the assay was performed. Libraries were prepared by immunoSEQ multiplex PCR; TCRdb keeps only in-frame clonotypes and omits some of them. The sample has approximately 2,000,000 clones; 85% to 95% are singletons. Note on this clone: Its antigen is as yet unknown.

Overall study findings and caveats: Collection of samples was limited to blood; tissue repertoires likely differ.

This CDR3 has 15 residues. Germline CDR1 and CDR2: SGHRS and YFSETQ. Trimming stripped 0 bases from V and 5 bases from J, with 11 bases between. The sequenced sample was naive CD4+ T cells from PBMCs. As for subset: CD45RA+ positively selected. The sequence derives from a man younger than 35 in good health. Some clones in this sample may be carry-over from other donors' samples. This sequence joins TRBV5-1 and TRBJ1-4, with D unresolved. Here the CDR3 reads CASSLGPGFNEKLFF. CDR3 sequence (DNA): TGCGCCAGCAGCTTGGGACCGGGTTTCAATGAAAAACTGTTTTTT.